This T cell receptor (beta chain) was recovered during a study of blood T cell repertoires in COVID-19 (dated by TCRdb to about 2020). A note on the overall study: Samples from collaborators originated in the United States, Italy and Spain and spanned both the acute and convalescent phases of COVID-19. The prospective study material was composed of cDNA or gDNA derived from T cells, B-cell-depleted T cells, or PBMCs. The dataset comprised deeply sampled blood TCRbeta repertoires from subjects exposed to, actively infected with, or recovered from COVID-19. A freely available public database, intended as a resource for researchers studying the immune response to SARS-CoV-2, is where the repertoires were released. Samples were obtained from the ongoing ImmuneRACE study (first 160 participants) and from 1,254 subjects provided by 6 global collaborators. The sample metadata nearly always contained a de-identified subject ID, COVID-19 status, age in years and sex. HLA class I and class II types, where available, came from metadata supplied by the sample provider rather than from assay-based typing.

The immunoSEQ Assay, a bias-controlled multiplex PCR, was used to amplify TCRbeta CDR3 regions from genomic DNA. Processing in the source paper ran as follows. The number of nucleated cells in each sample was estimated from the amplification of reference gene primers within the assay. Sequence reads were collapsed and filtered to measure the absolute abundance of every unique TCRbeta CDR3 rearrangement. Productive Simpson clonality was computed per sample as the square root of Simpson's diversity index over productive rearrangements. What TCRdb holds here is the immuneACCESS table cut down to in-frame rearrangements. Part of the clones is not present; checked against another copy, under half of the missing clones reflect an unresolved V gene, and the others are unexplained. For V, J and clone size, that table is used; D and trimming come from the DNA. Counted in this sample were approximately 450,000 clones; around 87% of them appeared once. The ten largest account for 1.1% of the sample.

Participants in the prospective study were aged roughly 18 to 100 years, lived in about two dozen United States geographic areas, and enrolled through a virtual design. To assign participants to cohorts, the prospective study relied on clinical history that participants themselves reported in a screening survey and a study questionnaire. Recovered participants in ImmuneRACE Cohort 3 were defined as having two consecutive negative NP/OP PCR tests, clearance from a healthcare professional, or resolution of symptoms. In the prospective study, mobile phlebotomists collected whole blood, serum and a nasopharyngeal or oropharyngeal swab from each participant. Prospective study participants could optionally give additional blood draws and questionnaires over a 2-month period. Prospective study blood samples were shipped either frozen or at room temperature before DNA extraction. Study-wide conclusions, independent of this receptor: The amount of clinical and demographic metadata varied by source and participant and was provided uncurated.

On this clone: It has no known antigen specificity. Base-call qualities are not available, and no considerably larger clone is one nucleotide away.

Inclusive of the bounding cysteine and phenylalanine, the CDR3 is 16 residues long. Of the read, only the CDR3 DNA is kept; its 48 bases are in frame from base 1. This TCR came from a man aged 30-40 years who had recovered from COVID-19. The source material was PBMCs or T cells enriched from blood (not recorded which). The chain is encoded by TRBV21-1 joined to TRBJ1-5; the table's D call, TRBD1, has no DNA check behind it. TRBV21-1 is assigned pseudogene status. The nucleotides read TGTGCCAGCAGCACCCCCGGGCAGGGGCGAAATCAGCCCCAGCATTTT. It encodes CASSTPGQGRNQPQHF.